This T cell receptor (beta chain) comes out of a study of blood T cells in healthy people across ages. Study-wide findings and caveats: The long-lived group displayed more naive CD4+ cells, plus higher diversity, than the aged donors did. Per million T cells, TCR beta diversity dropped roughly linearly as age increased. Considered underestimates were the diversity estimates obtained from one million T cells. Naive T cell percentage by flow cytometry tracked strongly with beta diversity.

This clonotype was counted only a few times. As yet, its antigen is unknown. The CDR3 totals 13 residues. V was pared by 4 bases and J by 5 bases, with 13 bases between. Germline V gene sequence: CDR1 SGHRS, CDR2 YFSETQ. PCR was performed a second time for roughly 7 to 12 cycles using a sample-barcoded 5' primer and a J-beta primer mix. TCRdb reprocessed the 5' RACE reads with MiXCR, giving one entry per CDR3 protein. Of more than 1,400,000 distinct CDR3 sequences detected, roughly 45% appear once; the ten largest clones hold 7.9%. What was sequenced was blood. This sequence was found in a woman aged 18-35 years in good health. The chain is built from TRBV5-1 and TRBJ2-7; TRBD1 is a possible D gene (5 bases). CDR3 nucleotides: TGCGCCAGCAGCCCCTGGGGCCATAACGAGCAGTACTTC. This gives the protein CASSPWGHNEQYF.